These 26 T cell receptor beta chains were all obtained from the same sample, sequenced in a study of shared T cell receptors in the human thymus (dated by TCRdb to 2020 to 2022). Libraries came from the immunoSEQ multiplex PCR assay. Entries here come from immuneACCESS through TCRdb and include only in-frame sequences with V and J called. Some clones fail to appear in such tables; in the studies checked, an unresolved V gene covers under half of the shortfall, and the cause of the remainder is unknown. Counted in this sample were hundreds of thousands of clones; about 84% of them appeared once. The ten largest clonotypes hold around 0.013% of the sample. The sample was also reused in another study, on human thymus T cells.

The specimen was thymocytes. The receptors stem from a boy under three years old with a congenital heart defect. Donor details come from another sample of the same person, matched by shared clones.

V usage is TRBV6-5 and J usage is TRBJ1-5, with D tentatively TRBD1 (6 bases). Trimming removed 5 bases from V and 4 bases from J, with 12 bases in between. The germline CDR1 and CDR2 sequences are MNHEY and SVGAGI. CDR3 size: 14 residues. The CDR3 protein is CASSSRGGNQPQHF. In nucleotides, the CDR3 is TGTGCCAGCAGTAGCAGGGGTGGGAATCAGCCCCAGCATTTT.

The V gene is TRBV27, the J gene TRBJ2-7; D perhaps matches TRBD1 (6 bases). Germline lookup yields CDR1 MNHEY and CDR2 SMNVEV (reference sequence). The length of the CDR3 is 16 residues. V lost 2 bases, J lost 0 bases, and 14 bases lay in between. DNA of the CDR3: TGTGCCAGCAGTTTAGGTTTTAGGGGGAGCTCCTACGAGCAGTACTTC. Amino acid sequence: CASSLGFRGSSYEQYF.

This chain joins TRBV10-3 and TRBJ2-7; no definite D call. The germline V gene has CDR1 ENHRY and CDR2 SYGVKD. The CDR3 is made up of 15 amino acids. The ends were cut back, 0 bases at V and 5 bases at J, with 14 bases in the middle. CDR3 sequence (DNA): TGTGCCATCAGTGAGTCACCGCAATTCGGAGACGAGCAGTACTTC. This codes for CAISESPQFGDEQYF.

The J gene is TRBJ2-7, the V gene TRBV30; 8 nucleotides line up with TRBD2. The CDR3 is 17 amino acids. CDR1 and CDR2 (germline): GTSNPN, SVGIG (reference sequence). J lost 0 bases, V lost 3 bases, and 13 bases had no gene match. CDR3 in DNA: TGTGCCTGGAGGCTCAGTACACGCGGGAGGCCCTCCTACGAGCAGTACTTC. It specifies CAWRLSTRGRPSYEQYF.

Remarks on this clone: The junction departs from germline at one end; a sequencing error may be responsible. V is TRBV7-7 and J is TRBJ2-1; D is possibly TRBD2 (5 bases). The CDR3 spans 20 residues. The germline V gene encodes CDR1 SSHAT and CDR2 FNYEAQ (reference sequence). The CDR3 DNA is TGTGCTAGCAGCCCTCGCCGGGAATTAGCCCCACCGAGCTCCTACAATGAGCAGTTCTTC. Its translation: CASSPRRELAPPSSYNEQFF.

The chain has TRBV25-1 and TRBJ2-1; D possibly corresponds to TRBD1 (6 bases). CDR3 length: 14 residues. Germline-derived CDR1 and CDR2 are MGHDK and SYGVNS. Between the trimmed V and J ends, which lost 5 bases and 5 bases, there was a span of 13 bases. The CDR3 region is CASSNIRGHNEQFF. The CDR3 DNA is TGTGCCAGCAGTAACATCAGGGGCCACAATGAGCAGTTCTTC.

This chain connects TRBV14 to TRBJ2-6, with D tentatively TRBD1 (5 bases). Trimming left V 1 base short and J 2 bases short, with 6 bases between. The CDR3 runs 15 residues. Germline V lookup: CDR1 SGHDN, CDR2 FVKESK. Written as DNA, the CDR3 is TGTGCCAGCAGCCAAGCAGGGACTGGGGCCAACGTCCTGACTTTC. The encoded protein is CASSQAGTGANVLTF.

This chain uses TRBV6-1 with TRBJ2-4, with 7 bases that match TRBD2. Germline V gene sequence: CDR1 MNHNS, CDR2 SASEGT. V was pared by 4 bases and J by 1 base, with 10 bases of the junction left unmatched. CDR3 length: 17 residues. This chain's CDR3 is CASSVLGGRAAKNIQYF. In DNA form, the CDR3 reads TGTGCCAGCAGTGTTTTAGGAGGGAGGGCCGCCAAAAACATTCAGTACTTC.

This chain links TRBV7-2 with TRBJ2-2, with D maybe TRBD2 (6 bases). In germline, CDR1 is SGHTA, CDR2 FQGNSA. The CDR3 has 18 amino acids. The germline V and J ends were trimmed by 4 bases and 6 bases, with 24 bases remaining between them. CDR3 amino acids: CASSWWQTVGGGSGELFF. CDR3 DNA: TGTGCCAGCAGCTGGTGGCAGACCGTCGGGGGAGGATCCGGGGAGCTGTTTTTT. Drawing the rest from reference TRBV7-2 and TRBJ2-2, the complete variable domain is GAGVSQSPSNKVTEKGKDVELRCDPISGHTALYWYRQSLGQGLEFLIYFQGNSAPDKSGLPSDRFSAERTGGSVSTLTIQRTQQEDSAVYLCASSWWQTVGGGSGELFFGEGSRLTVL.

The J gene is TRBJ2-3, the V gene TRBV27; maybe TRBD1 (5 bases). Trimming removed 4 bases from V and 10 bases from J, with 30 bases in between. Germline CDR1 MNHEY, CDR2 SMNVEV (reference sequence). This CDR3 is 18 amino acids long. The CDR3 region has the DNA TGTGCCAGCAGTTCTTACTCCCCAGGGAAGCAAGGTCATCGTTCGCAGTATTTT. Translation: CASSSYSPGKQGHRSQYF.

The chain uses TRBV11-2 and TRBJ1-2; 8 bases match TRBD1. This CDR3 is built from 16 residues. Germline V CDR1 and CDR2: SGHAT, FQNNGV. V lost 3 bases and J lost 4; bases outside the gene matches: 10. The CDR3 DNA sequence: TGTGCCAGCAGCTTGGAAAGCCGGGACAGGAGCTATGGCTACACCTTC. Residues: CASSLESRDRSYGYTF.

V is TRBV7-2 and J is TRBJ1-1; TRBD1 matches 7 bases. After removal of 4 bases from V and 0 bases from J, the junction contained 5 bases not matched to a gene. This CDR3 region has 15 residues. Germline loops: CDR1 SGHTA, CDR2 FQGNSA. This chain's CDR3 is CASSCSGTVNTEAFF. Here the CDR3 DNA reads TGTGCCAGCAGCTGCTCCGGGACAGTGAACACTGAAGCTTTCTTT.

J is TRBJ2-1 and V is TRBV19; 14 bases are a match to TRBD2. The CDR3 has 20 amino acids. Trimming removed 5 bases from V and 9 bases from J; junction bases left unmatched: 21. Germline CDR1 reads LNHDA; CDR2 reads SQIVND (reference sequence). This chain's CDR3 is CASSSFGTSGREGVIGEQFF. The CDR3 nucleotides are TGTGCCAGTAGTTCTTTTGGGACTAGCGGGAGAGAGGGGGTTATCGGTGAGCAGTTCTTC.

CDR3 region: CASSTGVWETQYF. DNA for the CDR3: TGCGCCAGTTCAACAGGGGTATGGGAGACCCAGTACTTC. The chain is built from TRBV5-1 and TRBJ2-5; the match to TRBD1 covers 7 bases. CDR3 length: 13 amino acids. Unmatched junction bases numbered 9, after V lost 8 bases and J lost 5 bases. Germline V gene lookup returns CDR1 SGHRS and CDR2 YFSETQ.

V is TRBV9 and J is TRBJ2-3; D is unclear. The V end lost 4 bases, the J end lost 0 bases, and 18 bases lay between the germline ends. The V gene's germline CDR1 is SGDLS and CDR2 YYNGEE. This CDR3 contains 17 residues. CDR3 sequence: CASSRPRWASSTDTQYF. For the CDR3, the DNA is TGTGCCAGCAGCCGGCCCCGATGGGCGTCTAGCACAGATACGCAGTATTTT.

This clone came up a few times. CDR3 sequence: CASSLLGDTLRGDAKNIQYF. As DNA, the CDR3 is TGTGCCAGCAGTTTATTAGGGGACACCCTGCGAGGTGACGCCAAAAACATTCAGTACTTC. The rearrangement joins TRBV28 to TRBJ2-4; possibly TRBD1 for D (6 bases). Trimming shortened V by 1 base and J by 1 base, and 23 bases separated the two germline ends. Germline loops: CDR1 MDHEN, CDR2 SYDVKM. The CDR3 extends over 20 amino acids.

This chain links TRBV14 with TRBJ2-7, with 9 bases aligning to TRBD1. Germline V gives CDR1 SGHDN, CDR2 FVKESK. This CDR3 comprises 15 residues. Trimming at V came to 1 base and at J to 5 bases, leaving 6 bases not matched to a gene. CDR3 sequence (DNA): TGTGCCAGCAGCCAAGTGGGGACAGGGTGCAACGAGCAGTACTTC. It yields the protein CASSQVGTGCNEQYF.

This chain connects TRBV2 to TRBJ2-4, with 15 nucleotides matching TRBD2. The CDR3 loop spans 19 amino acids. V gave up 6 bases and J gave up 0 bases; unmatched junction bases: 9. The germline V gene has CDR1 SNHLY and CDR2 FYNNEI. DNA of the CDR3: TGTGCCAGCAGGGGCGGACTAGCGGGAGGGCCGGGAGCCAAAAACATTCAGTACTTC. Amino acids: CASRGGLAGGPGAKNIQYF.

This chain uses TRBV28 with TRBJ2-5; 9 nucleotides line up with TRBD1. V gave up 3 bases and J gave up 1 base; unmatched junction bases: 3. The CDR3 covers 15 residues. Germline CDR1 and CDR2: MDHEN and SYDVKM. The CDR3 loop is CASSLRDRAQETQYF. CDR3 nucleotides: TGTGCCAGCAGTTTGCGGGACAGGGCCCAAGAGACCCAGTACTTC.

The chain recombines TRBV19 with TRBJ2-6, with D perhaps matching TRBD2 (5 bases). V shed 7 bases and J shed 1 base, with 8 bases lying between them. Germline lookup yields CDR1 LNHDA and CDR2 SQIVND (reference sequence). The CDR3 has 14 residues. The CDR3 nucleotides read TGTGCCAGTAAGGGAGTATCTGGGGCCAACGTCCTGACTTTC. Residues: CASKGVSGANVLTF.

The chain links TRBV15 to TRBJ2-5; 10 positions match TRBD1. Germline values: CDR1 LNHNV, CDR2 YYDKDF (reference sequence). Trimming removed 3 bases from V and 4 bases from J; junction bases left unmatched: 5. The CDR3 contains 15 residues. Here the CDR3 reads CATSRGQGKGETQYF. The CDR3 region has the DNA TGTGCCACCAGCAGGGGACAGGGGAAAGGAGAGACCCAGTACTTC.

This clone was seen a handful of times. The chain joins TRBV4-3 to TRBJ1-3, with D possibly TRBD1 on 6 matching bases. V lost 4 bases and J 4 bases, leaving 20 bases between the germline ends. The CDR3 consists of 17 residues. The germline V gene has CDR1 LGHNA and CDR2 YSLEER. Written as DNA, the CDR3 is TGCGCCAGCAGCCGCGAGCCAAAAAACAGGGAAGGAAACACCATATATTTT. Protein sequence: CASSREPKNREGNTIYF.

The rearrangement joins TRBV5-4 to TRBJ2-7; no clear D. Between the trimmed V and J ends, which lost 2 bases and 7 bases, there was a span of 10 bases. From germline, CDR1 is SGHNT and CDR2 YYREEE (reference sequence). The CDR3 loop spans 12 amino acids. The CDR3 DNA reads TGTGCCAGCAGCTTTTACAGCCGGGAGCAGTACTTC. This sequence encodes CASSFYSREQYF.

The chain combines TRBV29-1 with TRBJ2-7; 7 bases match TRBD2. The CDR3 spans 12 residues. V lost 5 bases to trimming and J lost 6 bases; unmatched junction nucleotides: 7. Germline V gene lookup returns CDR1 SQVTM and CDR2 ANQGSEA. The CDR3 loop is CSVRRETGEQYF. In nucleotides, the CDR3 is TGCAGCGTTAGGCGGGAGACCGGCGAGCAGTACTTC.

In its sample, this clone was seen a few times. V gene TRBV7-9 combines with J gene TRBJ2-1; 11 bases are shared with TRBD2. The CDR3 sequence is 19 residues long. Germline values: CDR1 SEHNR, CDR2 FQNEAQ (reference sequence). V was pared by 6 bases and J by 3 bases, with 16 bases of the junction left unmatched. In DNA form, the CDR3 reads TGTGCCAGCAGTAAAGCGAAGGGTATAGCGGGAGGGTACTACAATGAGCAGTTCTTC. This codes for CASSKAKGIAGGYYNEQFF.

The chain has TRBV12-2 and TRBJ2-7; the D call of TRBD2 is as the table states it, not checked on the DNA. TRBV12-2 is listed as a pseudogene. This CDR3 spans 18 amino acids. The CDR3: CASRLNRLAGVSTYEQYF. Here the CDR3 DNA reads TGTGCAAGTCGCTTAAACCGACTAGCGGGAGTTTCGACCTACGAGCAGTACTTC.